The clone carrying this T cell receptor beta chain was seen more than once but under ten times. The antigen remains undetermined. PCR used 60 Vbeta primers and 13 Jbeta primers. The assay was immunoSEQ multiplex PCR, and TCRdb's table has in-frame clones only and misses some. The repertoire includes 90,000 to 100,000 clones, 77% of them detected once, and roughly 8% sits in the top ten. The sample belongs to a study of cytomegalovirus exposure and HLA in healthy donors. Notes on the study in general: A later analysis appeared to link common viral pathogens to several of the most significant clusters.

The sequence derives from a female donor in good health and CMV-seronegative. The sample taken for sequencing was PBMCs.

CDR3 bases: TGTGCCAGCAGCTTAGTATCAGGGGGAAGTTGGAATTCACCCCTCCACTTT. Protein product: CASSLVSGGSWNSPLHF. This sequence joins TRBV7-2 and TRBJ1-6; 7 bases are a match to TRBD1. J gave up 7 bases and V 1 base, and 10 bases lay outside the gene matches. The CDR3 runs to 17 residues. In germline, CDR1 is SGHTA, CDR2 FQGNSA.